Listed below are T cell receptor beta chains from one sample, sequenced in a study of Graves' ophthalmopathy and Graves' hyperthyroidism. In TCRdb, the multiplex PCR reads were re-called with MiXCR into one record per CDR3 protein. Seen here are a few hundred thousand distinct CDR3 sequences, roughly a sixth observed once, and the top ten hold 2.4%. Sequenced: peripheral blood. The receptor source for this set is an adult woman with stable Graves' hyperthyroidism. CDR3s include the opening cysteine and the closing phenylalanine or tryptophan. The order of the fields is J gene, D gene, V gene, clone size, CDR3 protein, CDR3 DNA. D genes are given only for firm matches. The size of a clone is reported for some rows only, either as once, few or many, or as a class for expanded clones.

j_gene: TRBJ2-7
d_gene: .
v_gene: TRBV25-1
abundance: many
CDR3aa: CASSGHSSYEQYF
CDR3nt: TGTGCCAGCAGCGGGCACAGCTCCTACGAGCAGTACTTC

j_gene: TRBJ1-6
d_gene: TRBD1
v_gene: TRBV7-2
abundance: many
CDR3aa: CASSLARTGWSPLHF
CDR3nt: TGTGCCAGCAGCTTAGCAAGGACAGGCTGGTCACCCCTCCACTTT

j_gene: TRBJ1-5
d_gene: .
v_gene: TRBV19
abundance: .
CDR3aa: CASNQGSQPQHF
CDR3nt: TGTGCCAGTAACCAGGGTTCGCAGCCCCAGCATTTT

j_gene: TRBJ2-5
d_gene: .
v_gene: TRBV10-3
abundance: many
CDR3aa: CAISVNREGETQYF
CDR3nt: TGTGCCATCAGTGTTAACAGGGAGGGGGAGACCCAGTACTTC

j_gene: TRBJ2-2
d_gene: .
v_gene: TRBV11-3
abundance: many
CDR3aa: CASRAGGTGELFF
CDR3nt: TGTGCCAGCAGAGCCGGAGGGACCGGGGAGCTGTTTTTT

j_gene: TRBJ2-7
d_gene: .
v_gene: TRBV29-1
abundance: many
CDR3aa: CSVLKNQGTEQYF
CDR3nt: TGCAGCGTACTAAAAAACCAGGGGACCGAGCAGTACTTC

j_gene: TRBJ2-7
d_gene: .
v_gene: TRBV7-2
abundance: few
CDR3aa: CASSLYQGTYEQYF
CDR3nt: TGTGCCAGCAGCTTATACCAGGGCACCTACGAGCAGTACTTC

j_gene: TRBJ2-7
d_gene: TRBD1
v_gene: TRBV2
abundance: many
CDR3aa: CASSDDSDRSSYEQYF
CDR3nt: TGTGCCAGCAGTGATGATTCGGACAGGAGCTCCTACGAGCAGTACTTC

j_gene: TRBJ1-5
d_gene: .
v_gene: TRBV6-2/TRBV6-3
abundance: many
CDR3aa: CASNSRPTGGNQPQHF
CDR3nt: TGTGCCAGCAATTCCCGTCCGACGGGGGGCAATCAGCCCCAGCATTTT

j_gene: TRBJ1-2
d_gene: .
v_gene: TRBV6-1
abundance: many
CDR3aa: CASSGGHTANYGYTF
CDR3nt: TGTGCCAGCAGTGGAGGCCACACAGCTAACTATGGCTACACCTTC

j_gene: TRBJ1-2
d_gene: .
v_gene: TRBV19
abundance: many
CDR3aa: CASSSGQRIHGYTF
CDR3nt: TGTGCCAGTAGTTCCGGACAGAGGATTCATGGCTACACCTTC

j_gene: TRBJ1-6
d_gene: .
v_gene: TRBV30
abundance: many
CDR3aa: CAWSVPRSSPLHF
CDR3nt: TGTGCCTGGAGTGTACCAAGGAGCTCACCCCTCCACTTT

j_gene: TRBJ1-2
d_gene: TRBD1
v_gene: TRBV10-3
abundance: many
CDR3aa: CAISGRTGENGGYTF
CDR3nt: TGTGCCATCAGTGGGCGGACAGGGGAGAACGGTGGCTACACCTTC

j_gene: TRBJ2-2
d_gene: .
v_gene: TRBV6-2/TRBV6-3
abundance: many
CDR3aa: CASSYTTGYTDDTGELFF
CDR3nt: TGTGCCAGCAGTTACACGACAGGATACACGGATGACACCGGGGAGCTGTTTTTT

j_gene: TRBJ1-5
d_gene: .
v_gene: TRBV20-1
abundance: many
CDR3aa: CSAREGDQPQHF
CDR3nt: TGCAGTGCAAGGGAGGGAGATCAGCCCCAGCATTTT

j_gene: TRBJ2-7
d_gene: .
v_gene: TRBV6-5
abundance: many
CDR3aa: CASSYARGGTYEQYF
CDR3nt: TGTGCCAGCAGTTATGCGAGGGGGGGAACCTACGAGCAGTACTTC

j_gene: TRBJ1-2
d_gene: .
v_gene: TRBV19
abundance: many
CDR3aa: CASSIGTPSNYGYTF
CDR3nt: TGTGCCAGTAGTATAGGGACACCGTCTAACTATGGCTACACCTTC

j_gene: TRBJ2-7
d_gene: .
v_gene: TRBV6-1
abundance: .
CDR3aa: CASSDRSRFHEQYF
CDR3nt: TGTGCCAGCAGTGATCGGTCCCGCTTCCACGAGCAGTACTTC

j_gene: TRBJ2-7
d_gene: TRBD2
v_gene: TRBV12-3/TRBV12-4
abundance: .
CDR3aa: CASTTGLAGGSYEQYF
CDR3nt: TGTGCCAGCACTACCGGACTAGCGGGGGGCTCCTACGAGCAGTACTTC

j_gene: TRBJ2-7
d_gene: TRBD2
v_gene: TRBV6-2/TRBV6-3
abundance: .
CDR3aa: CASSERLAGGRYEQYF
CDR3nt: TGTGCCAGCAGTGAGAGACTAGCGGGAGGAAGGTACGAGCAGTACTTC

j_gene: TRBJ2-7
d_gene: .
v_gene: TRBV6-1
abundance: .
CDR3aa: CASRDTGRSSYEQYF
CDR3nt: TGTGCCAGCAGAGATACAGGCCGTAGCTCCTACGAGCAGTACTTC

j_gene: TRBJ1-2
d_gene: .
v_gene: TRBV4-3
abundance: few
CDR3aa: CASSQDQGPGSYYGYTF
CDR3nt: TGCGCCAGCAGCCAAGATCAGGGGCCTGGCAGTTACTATGGCTACACCTTC

j_gene: TRBJ1-1
d_gene: .
v_gene: TRBV6-1
abundance: many
CDR3aa: CARSPGAWDTEAFF
CDR3nt: TGTGCCCGCAGCCCAGGGGCCTGGGACACTGAAGCTTTCTTT

j_gene: TRBJ2-5
d_gene: .
v_gene: TRBV7-6
abundance: .
CDR3aa: CASSPAPQGRDRQETQYF
CDR3nt: TGTGCCAGCAGCCCCGCCCCACAGGGCCGGGATCGGCAAGAGACCCAGTACTTC